What follows are 29 T cell receptor beta chains derived from one specimen sequenced in a study of cytomegalovirus exposure and HLA in healthy donors. PCR employed 60 Vbeta and 13 Jbeta primers. Sequencing was performed with immunoSEQ multiplex PCR; in TCRdb, only in-frame clones are kept and a portion is missing. Its clone listing holds 100,000 to 150,000 clones. Sequencing used PBMCs. The origin of the receptors is a man younger than 45 in good health and CMV-seronegative.

The chain couples TRBV18 to TRBJ1-1; the D is unclear. The V end lost 4 bases, the J end lost 3 bases, and 12 bases lay between the germline ends. The germline V gene has CDR1 KGHSH and CDR2 LQKENI. The CDR3 is 14 residues long. DNA for the CDR3: TGTGCCAGCTCACTAAGCAGGTCAGACACTGAAGCTTTCTTT. Protein sequence: CASSLSRSDTEAFF.

This chain links TRBV19 with TRBJ2-7; 9 bases map to TRBD2. Germline CDR1 and CDR2: LNHDA and SQIVND (reference sequence). This CDR3 region has 14 residues. V trimming: 3 bases; J trimming: 6 bases; junction bases outside the gene matches: 6. This CDR3 reads CASSMAGGPSEQYF. DNA for the CDR3: TGTGCCAGTAGTATGGCGGGAGGGCCGAGCGAGCAGTACTTC. Full variable domain (missing parts from reference TRBV19 and TRBJ2-7): DGGITQSPKYLFRKEGQNVTLSCEQNLNHDAMYWYRQDPGQGLRLIYYSQIVNDFQKGDIAEGYSVSREKKESFPLTVTSAQKNPTAFYLCASSMAGGPSEQYFGPGTRLTVT.

The CDR3 here is CASSLSRFNYGYTF. The CDR3 DNA reads TGTGCCAGCAGTTTATCCAGGTTTAACTATGGCTACACCTTC. The chain links TRBV27 to TRBJ1-2; no clear D. V was cut by 0 bases and J by 1 base, with 6 bases left in between. The CDR3 covers 14 residues. From germline, CDR1 is MNHEY and CDR2 SMNVEV (reference sequence).

The chain links TRBV7-9 to TRBJ2-5, with 8 bases aligning to TRBD2. The CDR3 runs to 16 residues. The V gene's germline CDR1 is SEHNR and CDR2 FQNEAQ (reference sequence). Trimming cost V 5 bases and J 1 base; bases outside gene matches: 9. This CDR3 reads CASSEELAGTQETQYF. Written as DNA, the CDR3 is TGTGCCAGCAGCGAGGAGCTAGCGGGCACCCAAGAGACCCAGTACTTC.

J is TRBJ1-5 and V is TRBV5-6, with D uncertain. The germline V gene encodes CDR1 SGHDT and CDR2 YYEEEE. The CDR3 is made up of 13 amino acids. V lost 0 bases and J 6 bases, leaving 7 bases between the germline ends. DNA for the CDR3: TGTGCCAGCAGCTTGGATCGAGGTCAGCCCCAGCATTTT. Protein: CASSLDRGQPQHF.

The gene calls are TRBV5-4 and TRBJ2-5; 14 nucleotides agree with TRBD2. Looked up from germline, CDR1 is SGHNT and CDR2 is YYREEE (reference sequence). CDR3 length: 16 residues. The J segment lost 5 bases and the V segment lost 4 bases, leaving 7 bases of the junction unmatched. This CDR3 reads CASSLPGLAGAETQYF. CDR3 nucleotide sequence: TGTGCCAGCAGCCTACCGGGACTAGCGGGAGCTGAGACCCAGTACTTC.

The chain couples TRBV5-1 to TRBJ1-4; D is ambiguous. The germline gives CDR1 SGHRS, CDR2 YFSETQ. The CDR3 has 14 residues. The germline V and J ends were trimmed by 2 bases and 2 bases, with 7 bases remaining between them. The CDR3 loop is CASSFGDTNEKLFF. The CDR3, as DNA: TGCGCCAGCAGCTTCGGGGATACTAATGAAAAACTGTTTTTT.

The V call is TRBV19, the J call TRBJ1-5, with TRBD1 identical over 7 bases. V shed 5 bases, J shed 5 bases, and the junction held 15 bases outside the gene matches. Germline V gives CDR1 LNHDA, CDR2 SQIVND (reference sequence). The CDR3 has 17 residues. CDR3 nucleotides: TGTGCCAGTAGTTTTCGACCGGGACAGCGGATTTATCAGCCCCAGCATTTT. This sequence encodes CASSFRPGQRIYQPQHF.

The chain employs TRBV19 and TRBJ1-1; 8 bases are a match to TRBD1. J was trimmed by 1 base and V by 7 bases; bases with no gene match: 8. CDR1 and CDR2 (germline): LNHDA, SQIVND (reference sequence). CDR3 length: 15 amino acids. As DNA, the CDR3 is TGTGCCAGTACCTCAGGGGGCTTGGGGAACACTGAAGCTTTCTTT. It is translated as CASTSGGLGNTEAFF.

The chain employs TRBV5-1 and TRBJ2-2; D call uncertain. Per the germline V gene, CDR1 is SGHRS and CDR2 is YFSETQ. The length of the CDR3 is 15 residues. V was trimmed by 0 bases and J by 3 bases, leaving 9 bases between them. The CDR3 region is CASSLAVGDTGELFF. In DNA, the CDR3 is TGCGCCAGCAGCTTGGCCGTAGGAGACACCGGGGAGCTGTTTTTT. Variable domain in full (rest from reference TRBV5-1 and TRBJ2-2): KAGVTQTPRYLIKTRGQQVTLSCSPISGHRSVSWYQQTPGQGLQFLFEYFSETQRNKGNFPGRFSGRQFSNSRSEMNVSTLELGDSALYLCASSLAVGDTGELFFGEGSRLTVL.

The chain couples TRBV2 to TRBJ2-1, with 12 bases identical to TRBD2. Germline CDR1 reads SNHLY; CDR2 reads FYNNEI. Trimming took 5 bases from V and 4 from J; bases not matched to a gene: 9. The CDR3 covers 17 residues. The CDR3 sequence: CASSTWTSGTPYNEQFF. The CDR3 nucleotides are TGTGCCAGCAGTACCTGGACTAGCGGGACCCCATACAATGAGCAGTTCTTC.

V gene TRBV7-3 combines with J gene TRBJ2-3; TRBD2 matches 11 bases. CDR1 is SGHTA, CDR2 FQGTGA, per germline. The CDR3 has 15 amino acids. Germline trimming cut 1 base from V and 6 bases from J; bases unmatched to any gene: 3. The CDR3 DNA reads as TGTGCCAGCAGCTTAATAGCGGGAGGGACCGATACGCAGTATTTT. It specifies CASSLIAGGTDTQYF.

The chain joins TRBV5-1 to TRBJ2-7; possibly TRBD2 for D (6 bases). Looked up from germline, CDR1 is SGHRS and CDR2 is YFSETQ. V was shortened by 0 bases and J by 8 bases, with 9 bases between the two germline ends. The CDR3 runs to 12 residues. In nucleotides, the CDR3 is TGCGCCAGCAGCTTGGATGGGGGGAAGCAGTACTTC. Protein sequence: CASSLDGGKQYF.

The chain has TRBV10-3 and TRBJ2-1, with D perhaps matching TRBD2 (6 bases). V dropped 8 bases and J dropped 6 bases, with 14 bases sitting between them. CDR1 and CDR2 from the germline V gene are ENHRY and SYGVKD. The CDR3 has 13 amino acids. Written as DNA, the CDR3 is TGTGCCATCTTTAGAACGGGAGTCAATGAGCAGTTCTTC. Protein product: CAIFRTGVNEQFF.

The chain uses TRBV13 and TRBJ2-1, with TRBD2 identical over 8 bases. Trimming at V came to 6 bases and at J to 8 bases, leaving 9 bases not matched to a gene. CDR3 length: 14 residues. Germline CDR1 and CDR2: PRHDT and FYEKMQ (reference sequence). The DNA of the CDR3 is TGTGCCAGCAGAACCAGCGGGGGAGGCTATGAGCAGTTCTTC. It encodes CASRTSGGGYEQFF.

The CDR3 region is CASSQDIAYSYEQYF. CDR3 sequence (DNA): TGCGCCAGCAGCCAAGATATTGCCTACTCCTACGAGCAGTACTTC. The chain employs TRBV4-1 and TRBJ2-7, with D hard to call. The germline gives CDR1 MGHRA, CDR2 YSYEKL. V lost 0 bases, J lost 0 bases, and 9 bases lay in between. This CDR3 contains 15 residues.

This chain joins TRBV5-6 and TRBJ2-2; the D is unclear. This CDR3 has 16 amino acids. CDR1 is SGHDT and CDR2 is YYEEEE in the germline V gene. V was cut by 4 bases and J by 1 base, with 14 bases left in between. This CDR3 is CASSRLLDRNTGELFF. The CDR3 region has the DNA TGTGCCAGCAGCCGACTCCTCGATAGGAACACCGGGGAGCTGTTTTTT.

A note on this clone: This specimen includes other DNA sequences encoding the same CDR3. V is TRBV29-1 and J is TRBJ1-2; TRBD1 matches at 8 bases. CDR1 is SQVTM and CDR2 is ANQGSEA in the germline V gene. V lost 6 bases and J lost 8; bases outside the gene matches: 11. The CDR3 totals 13 residues. CDR3 loop: CSVTKTGGGGYTF. In DNA, the CDR3 is TGCAGCGTGACTAAAACAGGGGGAGGCGGCTACACCTTC.

The chain is built from TRBV28 and TRBJ2-3; 8 bases are a match to TRBD1. The germline V gene encodes CDR1 MDHEN and CDR2 SYDVKM. This CDR3 has 15 residues. J gave up 0 bases and V 2 bases, and 1 base lay outside the gene matches. This chain's CDR3 is CASSLRTGSTDTQYF. In DNA, the CDR3 is TGTGCCAGCAGTTTACGGACAGGGAGCACAGATACGCAGTATTTT.

V gene TRBV5-1 combines with J gene TRBJ1-3, with D perhaps matching TRBD1 (5 bases). Germline V gives CDR1 SGHRS, CDR2 YFSETQ. This CDR3 is 15 amino acids long. V dropped 3 bases and J dropped 4 bases, with 14 bases sitting between them. The CDR3 spells CASSSGTEKGNTIYF. The CDR3 DNA sequence: TGCGCCAGCAGCTCCGGGACTGAGAAAGGAAACACCATATATTTT.

The V and J genes are TRBV29-1 and TRBJ1-2, with D perhaps matching TRBD1 (6 bases). The CDR3 has 15 residues. The V end lost 2 bases, the J end lost 7 bases, and 20 bases lay between the germline ends. Germline CDR1 and CDR2: SQVTM and ANQGSEA. The DNA of the CDR3 is TGCAGCGTTGAAAATAACAGGGAGGGAGGACTTGGCTACACCTTC. This gives the protein CSVENNREGGLGYTF.

This rearrangement joins TRBV7-7 to TRBJ2-3; no clear D gene. The CDR3 runs 15 residues. Germline-derived CDR1 and CDR2 are SSHAT and FNYEAQ (reference sequence). V shed 1 base and J shed 2 bases, with 10 bases lying between them. CDR3 coding DNA: TGTGCCAGCAGCTTAGGGCTAGATGCCACAGATACGCAGTATTTT. Translating gives CASSLGLDATDTQYF.

The chain couples TRBV28 to TRBJ2-7; 14 bases match TRBD2. From germline, CDR1 is MDHEN and CDR2 SYDVKM. The V and J ends lost 6 bases and 2 bases, in that order; junction bases with no gene match: 6. CDR3 size: 16 residues. Written as DNA, the CDR3 is TGTGCCAGCAGCGGACTAGCGGGAGGACTCACCTACGAGCAGTACTTC. It specifies CASSGLAGGLTYEQYF.

V and J are TRBV25-1 and TRBJ1-1, with 8 bases lining up with TRBD1. J was trimmed by 3 bases and V by 1 base; bases with no gene match: 10. The CDR3 extends over 17 amino acids. Per germline, CDR1 MGHDK and CDR2 SYGVNS. The CDR3 DNA reads as TGTGCCAGCAGTGAATGGGAGACAGGGGCCCCTTACACTGAAGCTTTCTTT. Translation: CASSEWETGAPYTEAFF.

The V call is TRBV28, the J call TRBJ2-5; D might be TRBD2 (6 bases). V lost 6 bases and J lost 3, with 20 bases in between. Germline lookup yields CDR1 MDHEN and CDR2 SYDVKM. The CDR3 length is 16 residues. Here the CDR3 DNA reads TGTGCCAGCAGGGAACGGTGGCTAGCGCTTAAAGAGACCCAGTACTTC. Its translation is CASRERWLALKETQYF.

The chain couples TRBV7-2 to TRBJ2-7; 9 nucleotides match TRBD1. V shed 5 bases and J 5 bases; nucleotides not matched to a gene: 10. Germline V gene data show CDR1 as SGHTA and CDR2 as FQGNSA. This CDR3 comprises 15 residues. DNA for the CDR3: TGTGCCAGCAGCCACCGGGACAGGGTAGATAACGAGCAGTACTTC. The encoded protein is CASSHRDRVDNEQYF.

The chain combines TRBV5-1 with TRBJ1-1, with TRBD1 as a possible D gene (6 bases). The CDR3 is 14 amino acids. The germline V gene has CDR1 SGHRS and CDR2 YFSETQ. Trimming shortened V by 3 bases and J by 0 bases, and 9 bases separated the two germline ends. The CDR3 nucleotides read TGCGCCAGCAGCTCCGGACAGATGAACACTGAAGCTTTCTTT. It translates to CASSSGQMNTEAFF.

CDR3 amino acids: CASSAGGLYEQYF. The CDR3 coding sequence is TGTGCCAGCAGCGCGGGGGGCCTCTACGAGCAGTACTTC. The genes are TRBV7-9 and TRBJ2-7, with 8 nucleotides matching TRBD2. This CDR3 region has 13 residues. The V gene end was trimmed by 5 bases and the J gene end by 3 bases; junction bases not matched to a gene: 3. CDR1 is SEHNR and CDR2 is FQNEAQ in the germline V gene (reference sequence).

J is TRBJ2-3 and V is TRBV7-3; 8 positions agree with TRBD2. The CDR3 contains 15 residues. Looked up from germline, CDR1 is SGHTA and CDR2 is FQGTGA. V was clipped by 4 bases and J by 4 bases; unmatched bases: 7. In DNA, the CDR3 is TGTGCCAGCAGCTCCACCAGCGGGAGCCCAGATACGCAGTATTTT. Its protein is CASSSTSGSPDTQYF. The full variable domain, its missing parts supplied by reference TRBV7-3 and TRBJ2-3, is GAGVSQTPSNKVTEKGKYVELRCDPISGHTALYWYRQSLGQGPEFLIYFQGTGAADDSGLPNDRFFAVRPEGSVSTLKIQRTERGDSAVYLCASSSTSGSPDTQYFGPGTRLTVL.